The clone carrying this T cell receptor beta chain was detected ten times or more. Antigen: not known. The method was immunoSEQ multiplex PCR; TCRdb's version includes in-frame clones alone and lacks a portion of them. The sample lists about 85,000 clones, about 89% occurring once. This sample stems from a study of identifying expanded T cells in peripheral blood. The ends were cut back, 6 bases at V and 0 bases at J, with 11 bases in the middle. Germline V gives CDR1 MDHEN, CDR2 SYDVKM. The CDR3 is made up of 14 amino acids. Overall study results and limits: Clone count variance between roughly 2-week samples rose with total template count. Technical replicates showed around 1.2 changed clones; around two weeks about 16; four weeks 19.

No infections or other immune events were documented during collection. This clonotype was sampled from a person between 18 and 75 years old in good health. This chain connects TRBV28 to TRBJ1-2; unclear D gene. Sample: blood. The DNA for the CDR3 is TGTGCCAGCAGATCCAGTGACGCTAACTATGGCTACACCTTC. Protein: CASRSSDANYGYTF.